The entry below gives a single TCR beta chain sequence along with its context. Its antigen is undetermined. This record belongs to a study of CD8+CD57+ T cells in acquired aplastic anemia. In the study overall: Sorted cells (CD4+ and CD8+) yielded DNA amounts that averaged approximately 3 ug. General study results and limits: Statistical testing detected no significant gap in CD8+ Simpson's diversity between patients and controls. Found in both controls and patients were 25 to 35 CD8+ CDR3 sequences.

It was patients with CD8+CD57+ cell expansion by flow cytometry who were chosen for sequencing. Patient blood was sampled before any therapy had been received. Genomic DNA constituted the template upon which TCR beta VDJ and CDR3 profiling was performed. TCRdb reprocessed the reads via MiXCR and lists one record per CDR3 protein. The sample contains some 98,000 distinct CDR3 sequences, roughly two thirds of which appear only once. The TCR was taken from a human donor with aplastic anemia. Input material: sorted CD4+, CD8+, or CD8+CD57+ T cells (not recorded which) from PBMCs.

This CDR3 is CASSGLTGRSPLHF. DNA for the CDR3: TGTGCCAGCAGTGGATTGACAGGGCGCTCACCCCTCCACTTT. The chain has TRBV25-1 and TRBJ1-6; 7 bases are a match to TRBD1. Germline lookup yields CDR1 MGHDK and CDR2 SYGVNS. V lost 4 bases to trimming and J lost 10 bases; unmatched junction nucleotides: 7. The CDR3 is made up of 14 amino acids.